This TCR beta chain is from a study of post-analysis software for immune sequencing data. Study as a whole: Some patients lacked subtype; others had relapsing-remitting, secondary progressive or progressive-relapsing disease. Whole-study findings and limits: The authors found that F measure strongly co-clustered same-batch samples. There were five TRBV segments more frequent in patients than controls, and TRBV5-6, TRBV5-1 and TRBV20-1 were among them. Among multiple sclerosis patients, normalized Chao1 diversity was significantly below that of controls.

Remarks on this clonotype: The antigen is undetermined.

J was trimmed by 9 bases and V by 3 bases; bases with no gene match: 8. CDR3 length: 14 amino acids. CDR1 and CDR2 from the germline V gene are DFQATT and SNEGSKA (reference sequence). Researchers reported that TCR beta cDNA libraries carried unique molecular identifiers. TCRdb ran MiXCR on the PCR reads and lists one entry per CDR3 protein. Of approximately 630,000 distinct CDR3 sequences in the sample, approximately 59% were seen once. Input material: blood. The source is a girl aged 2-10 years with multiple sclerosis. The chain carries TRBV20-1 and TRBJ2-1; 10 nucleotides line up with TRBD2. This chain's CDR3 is CSARASGRVFEQFF. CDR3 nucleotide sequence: TGCAGTGCTAGGGCTAGCGGGAGAGTATTTGAGCAGTTCTTC.